A selection of T cell receptor beta chains follows, all from one sample in a study of CD8+CD57+ T cells in acquired aplastic anemia. MiXCR, applied by TCRdb to the reads, yields one record per CDR3 protein. The sample has some 290,000 distinct CDR3 sequences, around 60% seen once. Sequences were obtained from sorted CD4+, CD8+, or CD8+CD57+ T cells (not recorded which) from PBMCs. The receptors come from a human donor with severe aplastic anemia or a healthy control (not recorded which). CDR3s include the opening cysteine and the closing phenylalanine or tryptophan. Fields, in order: clone size, D gene, J gene, V gene, CDR3 DNA, CDR3 protein. D genes are given only for firm matches. Some rows mark clone size as missing; the rest say once, few, many or name a class of expanded clone.

many | TRBD1 | TRBJ2-7 | TRBV7-9 | TGTGCCAGCAGTACCGGGACAGGGGTTAGGGAGCAGTACTTC | CASSTGTGVREQYF
many | . | TRBJ2-6 | TRBV19 | TGTGCCAGTAATACTCCGGGACACCGCCCTACCAACGTCCTGACTTTC | CASNTPGHRPTNVLTF
. | . | TRBJ2-1 | TRBV7-4 | TGTGCCAGCAGCGTACAGGGTAGAAATGAGCAGTTCTTC | CASSVQGRNEQFF
. | . | TRBJ1-1 | TRBV29-1 | TGCAGCGCCCTAGACCTGGGGAACACTGAAGCTTTCTTT | CSALDLGNTEAFF
. | . | TRBJ2-7 | TRBV9 | TGTGCCAGCGGACCCCAGTCCGTCGACTACGAGCAGTACTTC | CASGPQSVDYEQYF
once | . | TRBJ1-4 | TRBV15 | TGTGCCACCAGCAGAGATAAAACTGGAGCTAATGAAAAACTGTTTTTT | CATSRDKTGANEKLFF
many | TRBD1 | TRBJ2-7 | TRBV3-1 | TGTGCCAGCAGCCGTGGGACAGGGGTGGGATCAGTGCACTTC | CASSRGTGVGSVHF
. | TRBD2 | TRBJ2-3 | TRBV5-4 | TGTGCCAGCAGCTCAAAGCGGGGGGGCACAGATACGCAGTATTTT | CASSSKRGGTDTQYF
few | TRBD1 | TRBJ1-6 | TRBV7-8 | TGTGCCAGCAGCAACCGGGACAGTATAGAGTCACCCCTCCACTTT | CASSNRDSIESPLHF
few | . | TRBJ2-7 | TRBV6-5 | TGTGCCAGCAGTTACGGGACCGGGAACTACGAGCAGTACTTC | CASSYGTGNYEQYF
many | TRBD1 | TRBJ1-3 | TRBV6-5 | TGTGCCAGCAGTTATTCTTACCCGACAGGGACGGGAAACACCATATATTTT | CASSYSYPTGTGNTIYF
. | TRBD1 | TRBJ1-2 | TRBV20-1 | TGCAGTGCTAGAGATACCCGGACAGGGGGCGGTGGCTACACCTTC | CSARDTRTGGGGYTF
. | . | TRBJ1-6 | TRBV6-6 | TGTGCCAGCAGGGACCAAGCTGCCCGGGGGCCCCTCCACTTT | CASRDQAARGPLHF
many | . | TRBJ2-5 | TRBV7-2 | TGTGCCAGCAGCCTAATACAAGAGACCCAGTACTTC | CASSLIQETQYF
many | . | TRBJ1-3 | TRBV11-2 | TGTGCCAGCAGCTTAGATAGATCTGGAAACACCATATATTTT | CASSLDRSGNTIYF
. | TRBD1 | TRBJ2-2 | TRBV5-1 | TGCGCCAGCAGCCTCACAGGGGGCGGAGGCGGGGAGCTGTTTTTT | CASSLTGGGGGELFF
. | . | TRBJ1-2 | TRBV19 | TGTGCCAGCGCCAGCGCTGGGGGGGGAGGCTATGGCTACACCTTC | CASASAGGGGYGYTF
. | TRBD1 | TRBJ2-7 | TRBV20-1 | TGCAGTGCTAGAGGGGACAGGGAGACGAGCGAGCAGTACTTC | CSARGDRETSEQYF
. | . | TRBJ2-7 | TRBV12-3/TRBV12-4 | TGTGCCAGCAGTTTAAGAGAAACAACTGGAGAGCAGTACTTC | CASSLRETTGEQYF
. | TRBD1 | TRBJ2-2 | TRBV29-1 | TGCAGCGTTAGGCGGGACAGGGATATCGGGGAGCTGTTTTTT | CSVRRDRDIGELFF
. | . | TRBJ2-5 | TRBV6-5 | TGTGCCAGCAGTTACGGCAGGGAAGAGACCCAGTACTTC | CASSYGREETQYF
many | TRBD1 | TRBJ2-5 | TRBV5-1 | TGCGCCAGCAGCCTTATCGGACAGGGGGGACAAGAGACCCAGTACTTC | CASSLIGQGGQETQYF
many | TRBD2 | TRBJ2-7 | TRBV20-1 | TGCAGTGTCCAGACTAGCGGGTCTTCCTACGAGCAGTACTTC | CSVQTSGSSYEQYF
. | . | TRBJ2-3 | TRBV5-6 | TGTGCCAGCAGCTTGTCGGGAGTTGGCACAGATACGCAGTATTTT | CASSLSGVGTDTQYF
. | TRBD1 | TRBJ1-3 | TRBV5-1 | TGCGCCAGCAGCTGGACAGGGAGCGGAAACACCATATATTTT | CASSWTGSGNTIYF
. | TRBD2 | TRBJ2-5 | TRBV7-8 | TGTGCCAGCACACGGGGGGGAGAGACCCAGTACTTC | CASTRGGETQYF
. | . | TRBJ2-5 | TRBV15 | TGTGCCACCAGCGCAGGGAGTAGAGAAGAGACCCAGTACTTC | CATSAGSREETQYF
. | . | TRBJ1-5 | TRBV15 | TGTGCCACCAGCAGGCGGGAGTACAGTCAGCCCCAGCATTTT | CATSRREYSQPQHF
many | TRBD1 | TRBJ1-3 | TRBV4-2 | TGTGCCAGCAGCCAAGATCCTATTACAGGGGTTGGAAACACCATATATTTT | CASSQDPITGVGNTIYF
. | . | TRBJ1-2 | TRBV25-1 | TGTGCCAGCAGTGAGATAGAAGACAGTCTCTATGGCTACACCTTC | CASSEIEDSLYGYTF
many | . | TRBJ1-2 | TRBV19 | TGTGCCAGTAAGCCCGGGACACTCATTAACTATGGCTACACCTTC | CASKPGTLINYGYTF